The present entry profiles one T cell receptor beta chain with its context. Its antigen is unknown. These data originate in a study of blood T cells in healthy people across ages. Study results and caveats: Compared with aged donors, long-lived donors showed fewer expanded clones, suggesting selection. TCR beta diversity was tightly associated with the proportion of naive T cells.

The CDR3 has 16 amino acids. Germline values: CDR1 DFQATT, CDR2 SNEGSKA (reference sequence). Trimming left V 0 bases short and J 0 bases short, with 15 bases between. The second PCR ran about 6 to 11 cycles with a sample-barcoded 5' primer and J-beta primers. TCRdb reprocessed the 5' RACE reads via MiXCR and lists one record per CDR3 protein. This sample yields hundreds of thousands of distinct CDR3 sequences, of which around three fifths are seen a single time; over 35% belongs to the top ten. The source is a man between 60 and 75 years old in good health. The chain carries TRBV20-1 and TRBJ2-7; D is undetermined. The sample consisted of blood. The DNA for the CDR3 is TGCAGTGCTAGAGATCGCCGTGACGGAAGCTCCTACGAGCAGTACTTC. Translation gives CSARDRRDGSSYEQYF.